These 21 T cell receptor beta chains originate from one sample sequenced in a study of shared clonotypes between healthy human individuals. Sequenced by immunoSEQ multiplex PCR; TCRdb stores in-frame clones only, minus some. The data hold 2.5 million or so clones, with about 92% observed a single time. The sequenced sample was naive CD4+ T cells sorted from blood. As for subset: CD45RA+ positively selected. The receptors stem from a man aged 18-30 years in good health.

CDR3 sequence reads: CASSSGAGVSSYNSPLHF. The CDR3 nucleotides read TGTGCCAGTAGTTCCGGGGCAGGGGTCAGCTCCTATAATTCACCCCTCCACTTT. V gene TRBV19 combines with J gene TRBJ1-6; a possible D gene is TRBD1 (6 bases). CDR1 is LNHDA, CDR2 SQIVND, per germline (reference sequence). The V end was cut by 5 bases, the J end by 0 bases, with 17 bases between. There are 18 residues in the CDR3.

As DNA, the CDR3 is TGTGCCAGCAGCTTGGCAAGGGGGGAGAAAGCTTTCTTT. Amino acid sequence: CASSLARGEKAFF. The chain links TRBV5-6 to TRBJ1-1; D possibly corresponds to TRBD1 (6 bases). Deletions cut 0 bases from V and 9 bases from J, with 12 bases between. The CDR3 has 13 amino acids. Germline V gene lookup returns CDR1 SGHDT and CDR2 YYEEEE.

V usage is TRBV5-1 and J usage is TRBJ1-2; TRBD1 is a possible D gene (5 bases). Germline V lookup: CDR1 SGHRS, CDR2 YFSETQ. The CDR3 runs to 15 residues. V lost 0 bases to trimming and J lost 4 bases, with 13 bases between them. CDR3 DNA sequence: TGCGCCAGCAGCTTGGGCGCCTCTGGGGCCTATGGCTACACCTTC. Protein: CASSLGASGAYGYTF.

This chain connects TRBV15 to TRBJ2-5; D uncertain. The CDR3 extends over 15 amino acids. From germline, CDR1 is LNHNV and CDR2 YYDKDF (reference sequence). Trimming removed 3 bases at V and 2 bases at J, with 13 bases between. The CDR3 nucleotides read TGTGCCACCAGCAGGACGGCTGAAAAACAAGAGACCCAGTACTTC. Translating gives CATSRTAEKQETQYF.

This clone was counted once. For the CDR3, the DNA is TGTGCCACGAGCTCCGGGACAGGGGCCTATAATTCACCCCTCCACTTT. Translated, it gives CATSSGTGAYNSPLHF. This chain connects TRBV15 to TRBJ1-6; 10 nucleotides match TRBD1. Germline CDR1 and CDR2: LNHNV and YYDKDF (reference sequence). The CDR3 extends over 16 amino acids. The V gene end was trimmed by 9 bases and the J gene end by 2 bases; junction bases not matched to a gene: 7.

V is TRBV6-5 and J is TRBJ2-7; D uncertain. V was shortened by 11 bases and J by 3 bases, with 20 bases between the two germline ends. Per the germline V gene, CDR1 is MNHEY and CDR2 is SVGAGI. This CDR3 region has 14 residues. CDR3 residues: CAQAANGMVYEQYF. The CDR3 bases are TGTGCCCAAGCAGCGAATGGGATGGTCTACGAGCAGTACTTC.

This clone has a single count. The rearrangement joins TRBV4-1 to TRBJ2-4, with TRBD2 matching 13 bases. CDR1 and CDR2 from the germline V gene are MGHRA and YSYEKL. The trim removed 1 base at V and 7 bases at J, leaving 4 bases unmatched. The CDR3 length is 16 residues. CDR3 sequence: CASSQGGLAGSNIQYF. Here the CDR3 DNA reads TGCGCCAGCAGCCAAGGGGGACTAGCGGGAAGCAACATTCAGTACTTC.

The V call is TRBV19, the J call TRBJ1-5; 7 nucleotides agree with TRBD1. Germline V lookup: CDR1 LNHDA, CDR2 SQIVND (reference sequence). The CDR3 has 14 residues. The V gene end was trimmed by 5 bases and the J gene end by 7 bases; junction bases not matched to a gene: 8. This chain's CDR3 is CASSPGQQGQPQHF. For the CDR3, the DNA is TGTGCCAGTAGTCCGGGACAGCAAGGCCAGCCCCAGCATTTT.

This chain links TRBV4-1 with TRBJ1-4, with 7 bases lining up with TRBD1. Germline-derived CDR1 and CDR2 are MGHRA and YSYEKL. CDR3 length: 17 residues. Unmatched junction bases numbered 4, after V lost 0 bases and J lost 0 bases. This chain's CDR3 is CASSQDRGGTTNEKLFF. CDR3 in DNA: TGCGCCAGCAGCCAAGACAGGGGGGGAACAACTAATGAAAAACTGTTTTTT.

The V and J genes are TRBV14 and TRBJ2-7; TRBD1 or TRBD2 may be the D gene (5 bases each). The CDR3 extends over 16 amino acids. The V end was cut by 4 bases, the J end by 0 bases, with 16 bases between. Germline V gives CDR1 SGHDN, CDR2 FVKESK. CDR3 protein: CASSPDRGDASYEQYF. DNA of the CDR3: TGTGCCAGCAGCCCCGATCGGGGCGACGCCTCCTACGAGCAGTACTTC.

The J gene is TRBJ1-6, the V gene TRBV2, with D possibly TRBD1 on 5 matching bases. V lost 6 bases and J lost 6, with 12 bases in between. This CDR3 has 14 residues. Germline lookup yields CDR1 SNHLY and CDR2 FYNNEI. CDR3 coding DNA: TGTGCCAGCAGGCAGGGTGTGAGTAATTCACCCCTCCACTTT. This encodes CASRQGVSNSPLHF. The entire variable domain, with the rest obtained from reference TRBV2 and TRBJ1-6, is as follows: EPEVTQTPSHQVTQMGQEVILRCVPISNHLYFYWYRQILGQKVEFLVSFYNNEISEKSEIFDDQFSVERPDGSNFTLKIRSTKLEDSAMYFCASRQGVSNSPLHFGNGTRLTVT.

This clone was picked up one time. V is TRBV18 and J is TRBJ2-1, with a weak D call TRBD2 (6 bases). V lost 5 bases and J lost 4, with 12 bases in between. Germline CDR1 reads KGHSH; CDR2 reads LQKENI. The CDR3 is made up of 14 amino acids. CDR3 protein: CASSRGLDYNEQFF. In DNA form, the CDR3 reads TGTGCCAGCTCAAGGGGACTCGATTACAATGAGCAGTTCTTC.

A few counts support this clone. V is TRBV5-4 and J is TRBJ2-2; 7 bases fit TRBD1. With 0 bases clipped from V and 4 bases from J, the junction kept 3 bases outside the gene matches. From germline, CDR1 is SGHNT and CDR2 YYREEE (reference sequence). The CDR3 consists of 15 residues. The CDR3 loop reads CASSLEGAGTGELFF. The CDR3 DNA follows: TGTGCCAGCAGCTTGGAGGGGGCCGGCACCGGGGAGCTGTTTTTT.

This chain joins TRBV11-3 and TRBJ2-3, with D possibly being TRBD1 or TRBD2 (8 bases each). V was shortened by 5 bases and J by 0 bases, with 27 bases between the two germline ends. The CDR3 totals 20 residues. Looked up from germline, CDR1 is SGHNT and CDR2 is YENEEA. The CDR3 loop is CASSGRTGLAGGSSTDTQYF. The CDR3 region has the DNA TGTGCCAGCAGCGGAAGGACAGGGTTGGCGGGAGGATCTAGCACAGATACGCAGTATTTT. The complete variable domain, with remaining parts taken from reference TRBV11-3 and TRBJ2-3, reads EAGVVQSPRYKIIEKKQPVAFWCNPISGHNTLYWYLQNLGQGPELLIRYENEEAVDDSQLPKDRFSAERLKGVDSTLKIQPAELGDSAVYLCASSGRTGLAGGSSTDTQYFGPGTRLTVL.

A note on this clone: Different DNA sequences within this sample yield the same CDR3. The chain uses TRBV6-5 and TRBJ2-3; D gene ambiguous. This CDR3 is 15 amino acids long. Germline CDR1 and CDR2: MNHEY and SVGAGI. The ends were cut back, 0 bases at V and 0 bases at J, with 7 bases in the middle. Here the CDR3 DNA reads TGTGCCAGCAGTTACTCTGGGCCTAGCACAGATACGCAGTATTTT. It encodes CASSYSGPSTDTQYF.

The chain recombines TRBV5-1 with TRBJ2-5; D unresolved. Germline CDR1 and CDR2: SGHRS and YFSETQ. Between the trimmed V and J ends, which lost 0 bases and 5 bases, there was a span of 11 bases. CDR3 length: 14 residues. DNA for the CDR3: TGCGCCAGCAGCTTGGTCCCCGGGTATGAGACCCAGTACTTC. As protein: CASSLVPGYETQYF. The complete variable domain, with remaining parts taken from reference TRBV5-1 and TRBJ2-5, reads KAGVTQTPRYLIKTRGQQVTLSCSPISGHRSVSWYQQTPGQGLQFLFEYFSETQRNKGNFPGRFSGRQFSNSRSEMNVSTLELGDSALYLCASSLVPGYETQYFGPGTRLLVL.

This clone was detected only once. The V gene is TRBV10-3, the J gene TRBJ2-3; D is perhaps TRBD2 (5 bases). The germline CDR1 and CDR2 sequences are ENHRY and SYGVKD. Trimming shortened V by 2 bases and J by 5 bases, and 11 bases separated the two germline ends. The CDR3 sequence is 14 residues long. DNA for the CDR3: TGTGCCATCAGTGAGGGCCGTGCGGGAGATACGCAGTATTTT. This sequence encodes CAISEGRAGDTQYF.

In nucleotides, the CDR3 is TGTGCCAGCAGTTTAAAGTCGGCGTCCCAAGAGACCCAGTACTTC. Translated: CASSLKSASQETQYF. This sequence joins TRBV27 and TRBJ2-5; D uncertain. The germline V and J ends were trimmed by 2 bases and 1 base, with 11 bases remaining between them. The CDR3 has 15 residues. Germline V gene sequence: CDR1 MNHEY, CDR2 SMNVEV (reference sequence).

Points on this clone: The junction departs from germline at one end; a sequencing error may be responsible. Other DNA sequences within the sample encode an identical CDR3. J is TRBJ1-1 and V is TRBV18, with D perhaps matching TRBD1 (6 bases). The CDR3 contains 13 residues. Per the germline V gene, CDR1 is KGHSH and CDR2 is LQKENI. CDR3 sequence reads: CASSPQGNTEAFF. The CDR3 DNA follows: TGTGCCAGCTCTCCACAGGGAAACACTGAAGCTTTCTTT.

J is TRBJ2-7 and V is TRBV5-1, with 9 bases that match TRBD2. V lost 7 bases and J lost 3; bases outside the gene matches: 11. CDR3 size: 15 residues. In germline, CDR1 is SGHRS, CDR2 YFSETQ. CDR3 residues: CASAIFASGNYEQYF. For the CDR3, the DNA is TGCGCCAGCGCGATCTTCGCTAGCGGGAACTACGAGCAGTACTTC.

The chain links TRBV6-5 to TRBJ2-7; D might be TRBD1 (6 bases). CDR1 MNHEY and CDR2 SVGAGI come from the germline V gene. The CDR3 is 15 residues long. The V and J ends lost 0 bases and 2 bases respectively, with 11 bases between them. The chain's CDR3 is CASSYSGTNTYEQYF. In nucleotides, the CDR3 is TGTGCCAGCAGTTACTCGGGGACAAATACCTACGAGCAGTACTTC.